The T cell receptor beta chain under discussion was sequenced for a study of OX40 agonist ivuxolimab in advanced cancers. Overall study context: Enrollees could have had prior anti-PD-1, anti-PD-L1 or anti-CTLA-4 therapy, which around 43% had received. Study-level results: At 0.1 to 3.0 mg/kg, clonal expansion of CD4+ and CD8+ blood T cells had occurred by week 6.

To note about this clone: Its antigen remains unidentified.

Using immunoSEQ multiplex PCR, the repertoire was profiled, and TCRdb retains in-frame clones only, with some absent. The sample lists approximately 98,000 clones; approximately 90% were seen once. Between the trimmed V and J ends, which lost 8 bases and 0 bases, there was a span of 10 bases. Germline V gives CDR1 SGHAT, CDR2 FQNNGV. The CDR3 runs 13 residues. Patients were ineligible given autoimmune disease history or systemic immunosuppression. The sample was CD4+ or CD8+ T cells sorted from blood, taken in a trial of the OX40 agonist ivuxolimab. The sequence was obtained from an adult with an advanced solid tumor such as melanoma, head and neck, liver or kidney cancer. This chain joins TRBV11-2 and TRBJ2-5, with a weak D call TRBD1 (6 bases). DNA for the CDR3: TGTGCCAGCCAGGACAGCAACCAAGAGACCCAGTACTTC. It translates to CASQDSNQETQYF.